Detailed here is one TCR beta chain. Antigen specificity is unknown. Germline loops: CDR1 GTSNPN, CDR2 SVGIG (reference sequence). CDR3 length: 18 residues. The data were obtained in a study of T cells expressing NK-cell markers. Turning to the study itself: Obtained from sorted CD3+CD56+NKG2C+, CD3+CD56+NKG2C- and CD3+CD56-NKG2C+ T cells were the TCR beta repertoires. Eight donors were sequenced, of whom seven were HCMV-seropositive, while the remaining one was HCMV-seronegative. Regarding the study as a whole: Of the CD8+ T cell pool in about 6 donors, roughly 1.0-7.5% was accounted for by dominant NKG2C+ clonotypes.

TCRdb re-called the 5' RACE reads; one entry per CDR3 protein, DNA not given. The sample has some 500,000 distinct CDR3 sequences, and its top ten clones hold about 1.5%. The clonotype originates from a woman aged 45-65 years in good health. Input material: blood T cells: a sorted CD56 or NKG2C T cell subset, CD4+ or CD8+ T cells, or bulk PBMC T cells (not recorded which). The chain links TRBV30 to TRBJ2-2; TCRdb gives TRBD1 as the D gene, but with no DNA this cannot be confirmed. The CDR3 protein is CAWSGGTGGAGITGELFF.